This is a list of T cell receptor beta chains from one sample in a study of blood T cell repertoires in COVID-19. The repertoire was sequenced with immunoSEQ multiplex PCR; TCRdb's copy has only in-frame clones and lacks some. This sample carries 200,000 to 250,000 clones, 80% to 90% of them seen once, and the ten largest clones take around 1.5%. The sample taken for sequencing was peripheral blood. Every receptor here comes from a young man with active or convalescent COVID-19. CDR3s include the opening cysteine and the closing phenylalanine or tryptophan. Each record gives: J gene, V gene, clone size, D gene, CDR3 protein, CDR3 DNA. The D gene is left open where the match is weak. Size values are once, few and many counts, or a class for expanded clones, and some rows have none.

j_call: TRBJ1-5; v_call: TRBV27; clone_size: .; d_call: .; cdr3_aa: CASSFRRGPYSNQPQHF; cdr3_nt: TGTGCCAGCAGTTTTCGCCGGGGTCCTTATAGCAATCAGCCCCAGCATTTT
j_call: TRBJ1-1; v_call: TRBV12-3/TRBV12-4; clone_size: .; d_call: .; cdr3_aa: CASSVQGITEAFF; cdr3_nt: TGTGCCAGCAGTGTACAGGGAATCACTGAAGCTTTCTTT
j_call: TRBJ1-5; v_call: TRBV3-1/TRBV3-2; clone_size: .; d_call: .; cdr3_aa: CASSQDPDQPQHF; cdr3_nt: TGTGCCAGCAGCCAAGATCCCGATCAGCCCCAGCATTTT
j_call: TRBJ2-7; v_call: TRBV13; clone_size: .; d_call: TRBD2; cdr3_aa: CASSVAGGYEQYF; cdr3_nt: TGTGCCAGCAGCGTAGCGGGAGGGTACGAGCAGTACTTC
j_call: TRBJ2-1; v_call: TRBV3-1/TRBV3-2; clone_size: .; d_call: TRBD2; cdr3_aa: CASQVSGSGGEQFF; cdr3_nt: TGTGCCAGCCAGGTCAGCGGGAGTGGTGGTGAGCAGTTCTTC
j_call: TRBJ1-1; v_call: TRBV18; clone_size: .; d_call: .; cdr3_aa: CASSSRQVGMNTEAFF; cdr3_nt: TGTGCCAGCTCATCCCGACAGGTGGGGATGAACACTGAAGCTTTCTTT
j_call: TRBJ1-1; v_call: TRBV2; clone_size: few; d_call: .; cdr3_aa: CASSEGGVNTEAFF; cdr3_nt: TGTGCCAGCAGTGAAGGAGGAGTCAACACTGAAGCTTTCTTT
j_call: TRBJ1-5; v_call: TRBV6-1; clone_size: .; d_call: .; cdr3_aa: CASSDPELYRAYHQPQHF; cdr3_nt: TGTGCCAGCAGTGATCCTGAACTTTACAGGGCATATCATCAGCCCCAGCATTTT
j_call: TRBJ1-2; v_call: TRBV2; clone_size: .; d_call: TRBD1; cdr3_aa: CAGAQTGGTYGYTF; cdr3_nt: TGTGCCGGGGCCCAGACAGGGGGCACCTACGGCTACACCTTC
j_call: TRBJ2-2; v_call: TRBV14; clone_size: .; d_call: .; cdr3_aa: CASSPSSRTGELFF; cdr3_nt: TGTGCCAGCAGCCCGAGCTCGAGGACCGGGGAGCTGTTTTTT
j_call: TRBJ2-6; v_call: TRBV4-2; clone_size: few; d_call: .; cdr3_aa: CASSQAGDHVLTF; cdr3_nt: TGTGCCAGCAGCCAAGCGGGTGATCACGTCCTGACTTTC
j_call: TRBJ1-5; v_call: TRBV9; clone_size: once; d_call: .; cdr3_aa: CASSVGGRDQPQHF; cdr3_nt: TGTGCCAGCAGCGTAGGGGGCAGGGATCAGCCCCAGCATTTT
j_call: TRBJ1-5; v_call: TRBV3-1/TRBV3-2; clone_size: .; d_call: .; cdr3_aa: CASSQAGDNQPQHF; cdr3_nt: TGTGCCAGCAGCCAAGCCGGGGATAATCAGCCCCAGCATTTT
j_call: TRBJ2-7; v_call: TRBV19; clone_size: .; d_call: .; cdr3_aa: CASSPTGRAFDQYF; cdr3_nt: TGTGCCAGCAGTCCGACGGGCAGGGCCTTCGACCAGTACTTC
j_call: TRBJ2-5; v_call: TRBV27; clone_size: .; d_call: .; cdr3_aa: CASSFQGGIKTQYF; cdr3_nt: TGTGCCAGCAGTTTTCAGGGTGGGATAAAGACCCAGTACTTC
j_call: TRBJ2-7; v_call: TRBV10-2; clone_size: .; d_call: TRBD2; cdr3_aa: CASSDGTSGRRAHEQYF; cdr3_nt: TGCGCCAGCAGTGACGGGACTAGCGGGAGGAGAGCCCACGAGCAGTACTTC
j_call: TRBJ1-3; v_call: TRBV2; clone_size: .; d_call: .; cdr3_aa: CASSERGYTIYF; cdr3_nt: TGTGCCAGCAGTGAACGGGGATACACCATATATTTT